This T cell receptor (beta chain) was sequenced during a study of vaccination and CD4 T cells after COVID-19. The Oncomine TCR Beta short-read assay was what sequenced the DNA obtained from cultured CD4+ T cells. TCRdb ran MiXCR on the PCR reads and lists one entry per CDR3 protein. This table holds about 15,000 distinct CDR3 sequences, roughly two fifths found once. Treatment defined: roughly ten-day PBMC culture with coronavirus spike peptide pools or control peptides (ViraFEST assay). Every well contained under 2.5 million PBMCs, which were grown with about 9.3 IU/ml IL-2 and 10 ug/ml peptide pools. Fresh IL-2 medium was used to replace half of the medium on days 3 and 7. Comments on this clonotype: No antigen is known for it.

CDR3 length equals 12 residues. CDR1 and CDR2 from the germline V gene are MNHNS and SASEGT. V was trimmed by 3 bases and J by 12 bases, leaving 12 bases between them. The TCR was taken from a human donor who had recovered from COVID-19. The sequencing sample was made of CD4+ T cells from blood, cultured in vitro. This sequence joins TRBV6-1 and TRBJ2-1; D possibly uses TRBD1 or TRBD2 (5 bases each). This CDR3 reads CASSDSGTGQFF. As DNA, the CDR3 is TGTGCCAGCAGTGACTCCGGGACGGGGCAGTTCTTC.